This T cell receptor (beta chain) was observed in a study of T cell changes during pregnancy in multiple sclerosis. Repertoires were generated with immunoSEQ multiplex PCR, while TCRdb's copy carries only in-frame clones and drops some. The sample comprises about 36,000 clones, 92% of which are singletons, and over 1% rests with the top ten. CDR3 length equals 15 residues. Germline values: CDR1 SEHNR, CDR2 FQNEAQ (reference sequence). V shed 2 bases and J shed 0 bases, with 8 bases lying between them. The chain links TRBV7-9 to TRBJ2-1; D unresolved. Sample: PBMCs (not recorded whether the cells were cultured). The origin of this receptor is a female donor with multiple sclerosis, enrolled in a pregnancy study. CDR3 loop: CASSLLTSSYNEQFF. For the CDR3, the DNA is TGTGCCAGCAGCTTATTGACGAGCTCCTACAATGAGCAGTTCTTC.